One and the same sample provided the 27 T cell receptor beta chains below, sequenced in a study of blood T cell repertoires in COVID-19. Sequencing used immunoSEQ multiplex PCR; TCRdb keeps in-frame clones, though not all of them. The table lists fewer than 150,000 clones, roughly four fifths of them singletons. The sample comprised peripheral blood. These receptors came from a woman older than 75 in a cohort sampled during active or convalescent COVID-19.

The V and J genes are TRBV7-9 and TRBJ2-1; D might be TRBD2 (5 bases). Trimming took 1 base from V and 12 from J, leaving 13 bases between them. CDR3 length equals 13 residues. Germline V gives CDR1 SEHNR, CDR2 FQNEAQ (reference sequence). The DNA for the CDR3 is TGTGCCAGCAGCTTAGGGGAGCATTTTGGGCAGTTCTTC. Translating gives CASSLGEHFGQFF. Together with reference TRBV7-9 and TRBJ2-1, the CDR3 gives the full variable domain: DTGVSQNPRHKITKRGQNVTFRCDPISEHNRLYWYRQTLGQGPEFLTYFQNEAQLEKSRLLSDRFSAERPKGSFSTLEIQRTEQGDSAMYLCASSLGEHFGQFFGPGTRLTVL.

This chain connects TRBV11-2 to TRBJ1-1, with a weak D call TRBD1 (6 bases). Germline-derived CDR1 and CDR2 are SGHAT and FQNNGV. The CDR3 totals 13 residues. V was pared by 5 bases and J by 4 bases, with 11 bases between. DNA for the CDR3: TGTGCCAGCAGCAACAGGGCGTTCACTGAAGCTTTCTTT. Its translation: CASSNRAFTEAFF.

The rearrangement joins TRBV7-2 to TRBJ2-7; no firm D call. CDR1 is SGHTA, CDR2 FQGNSA, per germline. CDR3 length equals 18 residues. V lost 0 bases, J lost 3 bases, and 21 bases lay in between. The DNA for the CDR3 is TGTGCCAGCAGCTTAGCGCATTCTCATGGTTTTGAGTACTACGAGCAGTACGTC. Amino acid sequence: CASSLAHSHGFEYYEQYV.

The V and J genes are TRBV18 and TRBJ1-4, with 11 nucleotides matching TRBD1. The trim removed 3 bases at V and 7 bases at J, leaving 1 base unmatched. The CDR3 contains 14 residues. Germline V lookup: CDR1 KGHSH, CDR2 LQKENI. The chain's CDR3 is CASSPGQGVEKLFF. The CDR3, as DNA: TGTGCCAGCTCACCGGGACAGGGGGTTGAAAAACTGTTTTTT. Looking up the rest from reference TRBV18 and TRBJ1-4 gives the full variable domain: NAGVMQNPRHLVRRRGQEARLRCSPMKGHSHVYWYRQLPEEGLKFMVYLQKENIIDESGMPKERFSAEFPKEGPSILRIQQVVRGDSAAYFCASSPGQGVEKLFFGSGTQLSVL.

This chain uses TRBV12-2 with TRBJ2-4; TRBD2, the table's D call, was not compared with the DNA. TRBV12-2 is recorded as a pseudogene. The CDR3 extends over 19 amino acids. The CDR3 nucleotides are TGTGCAAGTCGCTTATGGGGGGGCGCGTCGGTATTGGTCAAAAACATTCAGTACTTC. Translated, it gives CASRLWGGASVLVKNIQYF.

The chain recombines TRBV10-3 with TRBJ2-7; D is possibly TRBD1 (6 bases). The CDR3 runs to 13 residues. With 10 bases removed from V and 3 bases from J, the gap between germline ends came to 16 bases. Germline-derived CDR1 and CDR2 are ENHRY and SYGVKD. CDR3 loop: CATGVEQHYEQYV. CDR3 DNA: TGTGCCACAGGGGTTGAACAGCACTACGAGCAGTACGTC.

V gene TRBV11-2 combines with J gene TRBJ2-3; 8 bases map to TRBD2. V trimming: 2 bases; J trimming: 4 bases; junction bases outside the gene matches: 8. Germline V gene data show CDR1 as SGHAT and CDR2 as FQNNGV. The CDR3 runs 16 residues. The CDR3 sequence is CASSLRTSGVADTQYF. The CDR3 nucleotides are TGTGCCAGCAGCTTAAGAACTAGCGGAGTCGCAGATACGCAGTATTTT.

The chain carries TRBV5-4 and TRBJ2-5; 8 bases align to TRBD2. The germline V gene has CDR1 SGHNT and CDR2 YYREEE (reference sequence). The length of the CDR3 is 15 residues. J lost 2 bases, V lost 4 bases, and 7 bases had no gene match. The CDR3 here is CASSPKRGIQETQYF. As DNA, the CDR3 is TGTGCCAGCAGCCCAAAGCGGGGGATTCAAGAGACCCAGTACTTC.

The chain has TRBV3-1 (or the pseudogene TRBV3-2) and TRBJ1-6; TRBD1 might be the D (5 bases). Germline values: CDR1 LGHDT, CDR2 YNNKEL (reference sequence). The CDR3 has 12 residues. The ends were cut back, 2 bases at V and 13 bases at J, with 9 bases in the middle. CDR3 in amino acids: CASSQYRFPLHF. For the CDR3, the DNA is TGTGCCAGCAGCCAATACAGGTTCCCCCTCCACTTT.

The V gene is TRBV21-1, the J gene TRBJ2-7; the D segment call TRBD2 is taken from the table without a DNA check. TRBV21-1 is noted as a pseudogene. The CDR3 is 16 residues long. CDR3 sequence (DNA): TGTGCCAGCGGATTCATTAGCGGGGGGGCCGCCTACGAGCAGTACGTC. Its protein is CASGFISGGAAYEQYV.

The chain carries TRBV6-1 and TRBJ2-1; D is possibly TRBD1 (6 bases). CDR3 length equals 15 residues. V was pared by 2 bases and J by 9 bases, with 17 bases between. Germline V CDR1 and CDR2: MNHNS, SASEGT. The CDR3 nucleotides read TGTGCCAGCAGTGAACCTCACAGGGAAAGTCCTGAGCAGTTCTTC. Translation: CASSEPHRESPEQFF.

The rearrangement uses TRBV7-8 and TRBJ1-1, with TRBD1 matching 8 bases. The junction had 3 bases not matched to a gene; V was cut back by 5 bases and J by 1 base. The CDR3 contains 14 residues. CDR1 and CDR2 from the germline V gene are SGHVS and FQNEAQ. The CDR3 loop reads CASSIGTGNTEAFF. CDR3 DNA sequence: TGTGCCAGCAGCATCGGGACAGGGAACACTGAAGCTTTCTTT.

The rearrangement joins TRBV3-1 (or the pseudogene TRBV3-2) to TRBJ2-7; TRBD2 aligns across 7 bases. This CDR3 is 11 amino acids long. Trimming took 10 bases from V and 7 from J; bases not matched to a gene: 7. Germline V CDR1 and CDR2: LGHDT, YNNKEL (reference sequence). In DNA form, the CDR3 reads TGTGCCACGGGGAGGGACCGGGAGCAGTACTTC. It is translated as CATGRDREQYF.

The rearrangement joins TRBV5-6 to TRBJ1-5; the D gene is possibly TRBD1 (6 bases). CDR1 is SGHDT, CDR2 YYEEEE, per germline. The CDR3 has 14 amino acids. V shed 2 bases and J shed 6 bases, with 12 bases lying between them. This chain's CDR3 is CASSLAGAGQPQHF. The CDR3 DNA reads TGTGCCAGCAGCTTAGCGGGGGCTGGTCAGCCCCAGCATTTT.

In this sample, this clone turned up once. V usage is TRBV29-1 and J usage is TRBJ1-1; D is possibly TRBD1 (5 bases). V was shortened by 4 bases and J by 4 bases, with 7 bases between the two germline ends. This CDR3 region has 11 residues. Germline values: CDR1 SQVTM, CDR2 ANQGSEA. The CDR3 reads CSVAGFTEAFF. CDR3 sequence (DNA): TGCAGCGTTGCAGGGTTCACTGAAGCTTTCTTT.

V and J are TRBV5-6 and TRBJ1-2, with 8 bases lining up with TRBD1. Germline trimming cut 3 bases from V and 5 bases from J; bases unmatched to any gene: 0. CDR1 and CDR2 from the germline V gene are SGHDT and YYEEEE. The CDR3 has 12 amino acids. In DNA, the CDR3 is TGTGCCAGCAGCTGGACAGGGTATGGCTACACCTTC. Amino acid sequence: CASSWTGYGYTF.

This clone was counted between two and nine times. V usage is TRBV20-1 and J usage is TRBJ2-7; no firm D call. Germline CDR1 and CDR2: DFQATT and SNEGSKA (reference sequence). V gave up 4 bases and J gave up 2 bases, with 6 bases separating them. This CDR3 comprises 11 residues. The CDR3 DNA sequence: TGCAGTGCTACCGACACCTACGAGCAGTACGTC. It encodes CSATDTYEQYV.

V gene TRBV28 combines with J gene TRBJ1-3; D is unclear. Germline V gene data show CDR1 as MDHEN and CDR2 as SYDVKM. V was pared by 1 base and J by 0 bases, with 4 bases between. The CDR3 extends over 14 amino acids. The CDR3 DNA follows: TGTGCCAGCAGTTTATTGAGCTCTGGAAACACCATATATTTT. Encoded protein: CASSLLSSGNTIYF.

The J gene is TRBJ1-2, the V gene TRBV18, with 7 bases lining up with TRBD1. This CDR3 region has 13 residues. Germline V gene data show CDR1 as KGHSH and CDR2 as LQKENI. V gave up 2 bases and J gave up 4 bases; unmatched junction bases: 1. As DNA, the CDR3 is TGTGCCAGCTCACCAGGACAGGCCTATGGCTACACCTTC. This encodes CASSPGQAYGYTF.

The chain's CDR3 is CASSLVTGINEQFF. Written as DNA, the CDR3 is TGTGCCAGCAGCTTGGTGACAGGGATAAATGAGCAGTTCTTC. V gene TRBV5-4 combines with J gene TRBJ2-1; 7 bases map to TRBD1. CDR1 is SGHNT, CDR2 YYREEE, per germline (reference sequence). The V segment lost 0 bases and the J segment 7 bases; nucleotides outside the gene matches: 4. This CDR3 has 14 residues.

This clone showed up just a few times. The V call is TRBV7-9, the J call TRBJ1-5; D gene unclear. Per germline, CDR1 SEHNR and CDR2 FQNEAQ (reference sequence). The CDR3 consists of 12 residues. Trimming took off 3 bases at V and 7 bases at J, with 7 bases between the two ends. CDR3 protein: CASSFREQPQHF. Here the CDR3 DNA reads TGTGCCAGCAGCTTTCGAGAACAGCCCCAGCATTTT.

The chain links TRBV5-6 to TRBJ1-4, with 9 bases identical to TRBD1. The CDR3 runs 15 residues. V shed 6 bases and J 6 bases; nucleotides not matched to a gene: 9. CDR1 and CDR2 (germline): SGHDT, YYEEEE. The CDR3 spells CASKHRDRAHEKLFF. CDR3 nucleotides: TGTGCCAGCAAGCACCGGGACAGGGCCCATGAAAAACTGTTTTTT.

The V and J genes are TRBV9 and TRBJ2-3, with 10 bases identical to TRBD2. In germline, CDR1 is SGDLS, CDR2 YYNGEE. The CDR3 covers 15 residues. J was trimmed by 3 bases and V by 3 bases; bases with no gene match: 4. CDR3 protein: CASSATGLATDTQYF. The DNA for the CDR3 is TGTGCCAGCAGCGCTACGGGACTAGCGACAGATACGCAGTATTTT.

The V gene is TRBV11-1, the J gene TRBJ1-2; 8 bases are a match to TRBD1. CDR1 and CDR2 from the germline V gene are SGHAT and FQDESV (reference sequence). The CDR3 loop spans 15 amino acids. Trimming removed 5 bases from V and 5 bases from J; junction bases left unmatched: 10. This CDR3 is CASSPLPTGEYGYTF. CDR3 coding DNA: TGTGCCAGCAGCCCCCTACCGACAGGGGAATATGGCTACACCTTC.

The chain has TRBV24-1 and TRBJ2-5, with D perhaps TRBD2 (6 bases). Germline loops: CDR1 KGHDR, CDR2 SFDVKD. The CDR3 covers 15 residues. V lost 3 bases and J 5 bases, leaving 15 bases between the germline ends. The CDR3 DNA is TGTGCCACCAGTGATCCGAGGGAGGTTCGCGAGACCCAGTACTTC. This encodes CATSDPREVRETQYF.

This chain links TRBV15 with TRBJ1-6; D possibly corresponds to TRBD1 (6 bases). This CDR3 contains 15 residues. The V gene lost 6 bases and the J gene lost 5 bases, with 14 bases spanning the gap. Germline loops: CDR1 LNHNV, CDR2 YYDKDF (reference sequence). The CDR3 sequence: CATSLARGNNSPLHF. The CDR3 coding sequence is TGTGCCACCAGTCTTGCTAGGGGGAATAATTCACCCCTCCACTTT.

The V and J genes are TRBV6-2 or TRBV6-3 and TRBJ1-1; D is undetermined. From germline, CDR1 is MNHEY and CDR2 SVGEGT. This CDR3 has 13 residues. V was shortened by 6 bases and J by 5 bases, with 13 bases between the two germline ends. The CDR3 bases are TGTGCCAGCAGCGGCGAGGCTCTTACTGAAGCTTTCTTT. Translating gives CASSGEALTEAFF.